This TCR beta chain was recovered during a study of blood T cell repertoires in COVID-19. Study-level background: COVID-19 samples from acute and convalescent phases originated in the United States, Italy and Spain. PBMCs, B-cell-depleted T cells, or T cells provided the cDNA or gDNA that made up the material.

With 5 bases removed from V and 5 bases from J, the gap between germline ends came to 28 bases. The CDR3 is 18 amino acids. CDR1 is MNHEY and CDR2 is SMNVEV in the germline V gene (reference sequence). In Seattle, patients joined the study during active infection and were tracked longitudinally. As originally analysed: Amplification of reference gene primers was used by the study to estimate nucleated cell counts. Only in-frame clones appear in the TCRdb table, and some are missing; sequencing was by immunoSEQ multiplex PCR. D and trimming come from the DNA, and the V and J calls and clone size come from that table. The table shows hundreds of thousands of clones, with 90% occurring only once.

Input material: peripheral blood. This TCR derives from a woman aged 40 to 50 with COVID-19, enrolled during active disease. The rearrangement uses TRBV27 and TRBJ2-7; no clear D gene. CDR3 region: CASSPKPRGLGMRNEQYF. The CDR3, as DNA: TGTGCCAGCAGTCCAAAACCCCGAGGTCTTGGAATGAGGAACGAGCAGTACTTC.